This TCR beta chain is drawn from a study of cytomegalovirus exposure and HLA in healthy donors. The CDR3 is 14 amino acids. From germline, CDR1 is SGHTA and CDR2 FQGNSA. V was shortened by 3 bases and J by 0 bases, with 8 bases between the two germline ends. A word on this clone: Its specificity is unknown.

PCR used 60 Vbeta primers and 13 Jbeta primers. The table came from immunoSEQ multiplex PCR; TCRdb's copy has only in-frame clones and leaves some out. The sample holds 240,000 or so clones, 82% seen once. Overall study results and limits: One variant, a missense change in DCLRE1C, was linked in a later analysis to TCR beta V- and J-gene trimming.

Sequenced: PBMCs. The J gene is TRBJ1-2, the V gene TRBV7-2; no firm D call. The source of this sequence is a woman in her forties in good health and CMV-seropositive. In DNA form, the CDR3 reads TGTGCCAGCAGCTTCCCAACAGCTAACTATGGCTACACCTTC. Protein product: CASSFPTANYGYTF.